This TCR beta chain was identified in a study of PD-1 blockade in classical Hodgkin lymphoma. The germline CDR1 and CDR2 sequences are SGHTS and YDEGEE. V lost 4 bases to trimming and J lost 5 bases, with 18 bases between them. This CDR3 has 15 residues. The time point is: cycle 4 day 1 (C4D1), after six to seven weeks of nivolumab. Every one of the patients relapsed after autologous stem cell transplantation (brentuximab vedotin exposure was variable). Researchers used magnetic negative selection to pull out pure CD4+ T cells from thawed PBMCs. Profiled with immunoSEQ multiplex PCR; TCRdb holds only in-frame clones, not every one. This sample has about 30,000 clones; roughly 80% occur once, and the top ten carry about 0.59%.

The source was CD4+ T cells from blood, collected before the fourth cycle of nivolumab. This chain connects TRBV5-8 to TRBJ2-5, with D maybe TRBD2 (5 bases). The receptor was isolated from a human donor with classical Hodgkin lymphoma. The CDR3, as DNA: TGTGCCAGCAGCCCGCGTGTCGGGGTACGGGAGACCCAGTACTTC. Translation gives CASSPRVGVRETQYF.